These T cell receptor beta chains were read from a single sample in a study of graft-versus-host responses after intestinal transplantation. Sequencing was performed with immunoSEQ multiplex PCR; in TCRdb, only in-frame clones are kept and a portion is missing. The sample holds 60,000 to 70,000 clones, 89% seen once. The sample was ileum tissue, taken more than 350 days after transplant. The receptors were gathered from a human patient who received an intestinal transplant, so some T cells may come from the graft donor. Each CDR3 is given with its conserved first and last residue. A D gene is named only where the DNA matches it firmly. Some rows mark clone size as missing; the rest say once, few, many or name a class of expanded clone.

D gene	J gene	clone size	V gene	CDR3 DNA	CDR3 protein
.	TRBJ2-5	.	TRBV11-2	TGTGCCAGCAGCTTTGGAGAGACCCAGTACTTC	CASSFGETQYF
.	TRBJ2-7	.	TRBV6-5	TGTGCCAGCAGTGCTATCGACAGGAACCGCTACGAGCAGTACTTC	CASSAIDRNRYEQYF
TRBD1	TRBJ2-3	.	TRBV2	TGTGCCAGCAGCGCGGGACAGGGTGTCTGGGATACGCAGTATTTT	CASSAGQGVWDTQYF
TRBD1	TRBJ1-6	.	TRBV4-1	TGCGCCAGCAGCCAGTGGGACAGGGGATCGGGTTCACCCCTCCACTTT	CASSQWDRGSGSPLHF
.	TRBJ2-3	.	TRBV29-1	TGCAGCGTTGGGGCGAATGGGGGTGGCACAGATACGCAGTATTTT	CSVGANGGGTDTQYF
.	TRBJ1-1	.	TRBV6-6	TGTGCCAGCAGTTACGCTTCGAACACTGAAGCTTTCTTT	CASSYASNTEAFF
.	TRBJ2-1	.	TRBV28	TGTGCCAGCAGGGGACCTATATACGAGCAGTTCTTC	CASRGPIYEQFF
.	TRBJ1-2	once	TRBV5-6	TGTGCCAGCAGCTTGGGCCGAGACTATGGCTACACCTTC	CASSLGRDYGYTF
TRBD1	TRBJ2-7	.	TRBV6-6	TGTGCCAGCAGCCAGGGGGCTTCCTACGAGCAGTACTTC	CASSQGASYEQYF
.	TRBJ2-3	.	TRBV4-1	TGCGCCAGCAGCCAAGAAGGGACGGGTGCAAGCGCGCAGTATTTT	CASSQEGTGASAQYF
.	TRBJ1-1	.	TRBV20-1	TGCAGTGCTAGAGGGGGCGAAGCTTTCTTT	CSARGGEAFF
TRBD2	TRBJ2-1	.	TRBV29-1	TGCAGCGTCCGGCTAGCGGGAGAGATCGAGCAGTTCTTC	CSVRLAGEIEQFF
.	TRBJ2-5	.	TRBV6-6	TGTGCCAGCACCGGCACGGCGGAGCATGGGGAGACCCAGTACTTC	CASTGTAEHGETQYF
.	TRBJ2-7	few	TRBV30	TGTGCCTGGAGTGTAGACAGGTTCTCCTACGAGCAGTACTTC	CAWSVDRFSYEQYF
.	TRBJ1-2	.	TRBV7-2	TGTGCCAGCAGCTTAAATAGCCTTAACTATGGCTACACCTTC	CASSLNSLNYGYTF
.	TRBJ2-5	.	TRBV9	TGTGCCAGCAGCGTAGGAGGGGGGGTCGGGACCCAGTACTTC	CASSVGGGVGTQYF
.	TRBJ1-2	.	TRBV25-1	TGTGCCAGCAACGGACAGTCGGTCTACACCTTC	CASNGQSVYTF
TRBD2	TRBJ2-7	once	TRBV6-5	TGTGCCAGCAGTCCGGGGGGTAACGAGCAGTACTTC	CASSPGGNEQYF
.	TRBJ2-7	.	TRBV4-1	TGCGCCAGCAGCCCCGTGGGGAGCCCGGAGCAGTACTTC	CASSPVGSPEQYF
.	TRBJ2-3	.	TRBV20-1	TGCAGTGCGACGAAAGGGCAGTATTTT	CSATKGQYF
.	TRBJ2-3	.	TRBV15	TGTGCCACCAGCAGTCCTTTCACAGATACGCAGTATTTT	CATSSPFTDTQYF
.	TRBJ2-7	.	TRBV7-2	TGTGCCAGCAGCGACACCTACGAGCAGTACTTC	CASSDTYEQYF
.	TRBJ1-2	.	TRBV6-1	TGTGCCAGCAGTCTGGCACAGGGAGGACGCTATGGCTACACCTTC	CASSLAQGGRYGYTF
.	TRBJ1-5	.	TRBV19	TGTGCCAGTAGTTGGGGTATTAGCAATCAGCCCCAGCATTTT	CASSWGISNQPQHF
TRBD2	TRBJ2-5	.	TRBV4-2	TGTGCCAGCAGCCAAATTAGCGGGGGAGGAGAGGAGACCCAGTACTTC	CASSQISGGGEETQYF
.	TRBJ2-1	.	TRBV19	TGTGCCAGTAGTATAGGGAGAAAAGAGAATGAGCAGTTCTTC	CASSIGRKENEQFF
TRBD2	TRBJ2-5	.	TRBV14	TGTGCCAGCAGCCGCTCGGGACTAGCGGCCGGATACCAAGAGACCCAGTACTTC	CASSRSGLAAGYQETQYF
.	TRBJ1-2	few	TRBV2	TGTGCCAGCCCCCGGGGAAGCGGCTACACCTTC	CASPRGSGYTF
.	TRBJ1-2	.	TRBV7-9	TGTGCCAGCAGCTACAAGCCGGGACACTCGTTGGGAAACTATGGCTACACCTTC	CASSYKPGHSLGNYGYTF
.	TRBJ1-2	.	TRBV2	TGTGCCAGCAGAGTCGGTGGAGGTCCTACTAACTATGGCTACACCTTC	CASRVGGGPTNYGYTF
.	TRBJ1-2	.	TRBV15	TGTGCCACCAGCAGAGATCTTGTGGATAGGAACTATGGCTACACCTTC	CATSRDLVDRNYGYTF
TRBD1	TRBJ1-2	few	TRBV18	TGTGCCAGCTCAGGGGGGACAGGTTATGGCTACACCTTC	CASSGGTGYGYTF
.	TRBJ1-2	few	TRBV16	TGTGCCAGCAGCCAATCCCTCTATGGCTACACCTTC	CASSQSLYGYTF
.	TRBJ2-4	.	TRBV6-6	TGTGCCAGCAGTTACTCGATGGGTAATCAAAACATTCAGTACTTC	CASSYSMGNQNIQYF
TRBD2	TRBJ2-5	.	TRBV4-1	TGCGCCAGCAGCCAAGCCCGGGGGGGCGGGGAGACCCAGTACTTC	CASSQARGGGETQYF
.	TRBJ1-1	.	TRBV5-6	TGTGCCAGCAGCTTGTCGGGGGGCCCGAACACTGAAGCTTTCTTT	CASSLSGGPNTEAFF
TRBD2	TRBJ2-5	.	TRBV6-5	TGTGCCAGCAGTTTGGGACTAGCGGGTTTGGAGACCCAGTACTTC	CASSLGLAGLETQYF
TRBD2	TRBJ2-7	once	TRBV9	TGTGCCAGCAGCGACAACCCACTAGCGGGGCCTTCCTACGAGCAGTACTTC	CASSDNPLAGPSYEQYF
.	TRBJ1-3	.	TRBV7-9	TGTGCCAGCAGCTTAGGAGGGACGACTGGAAACACCATATATTTT	CASSLGGTTGNTIYF
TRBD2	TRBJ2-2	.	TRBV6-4	TGTGCCAGCAGTGACTCGACAGGGACTAGCGGGAGGGCCACCGGGGAGCTGTTTTTT	CASSDSTGTSGRATGELFF
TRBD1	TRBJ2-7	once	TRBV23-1	TGCGCCAGCAGTCAATCGTGCAAACGGGACAGCTCCTACGAGCAGTACTTC	CASSQSCKRDSSYEQYF
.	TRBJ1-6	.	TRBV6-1	TGTGCCAGCAGAACAGGGAGCTCCTATAATTCACCCCTCCACTTT	CASRTGSSYNSPLHF